This T cell receptor (beta chain) was profiled in a study of tumor-infiltrating lymphocytes in primary liver carcinoma. Unsorted bulk tissue (roughly 19-31 mg) underwent RNA and DNA co-extraction. In the case of this clonotype: The junction differs from germline at one of its ends, possibly a read error.

This CDR3 has 12 amino acids. Germline V gene sequence: CDR1 SEHNR, CDR2 FQNEAQ (reference sequence). The template, around 540 ng total RNA, yielded TCR beta cDNA made with a constant-region primer. Slightly modified ARM-PCR with three nested multiplex PCR rounds yielded TCR beta libraries. The two initial PCR rounds, about 9 cycles each, used TRBV1-TRBV30 forward and C-beta reverse primers. One entry per CDR3 protein, called by TCRdb with MiXCR from the multiplex PCR reads. The sample has 150,000 to 200,000 distinct CDR3 sequences; approximately 86% are singletons. The sequenced material came from tumor tissue from primary liver carcinoma. This TCR derives from a man aged 35 to 55 with primary liver carcinoma and hepatitis B virus infection. The chain employs TRBV7-9 and TRBJ1-4; D is unclear. The CDR3 sequence: CASSSGSEKLSF. CDR3 sequence (DNA): TGTGCCAGCAGCTCGGGGAGTGAAAAACTGTCTTTT. The full variable domain, its missing parts supplied by reference TRBV7-9 and TRBJ1-4, is DTGVSQNPRHKITKRGQNVTFRCDPISEHNRLYWYRQTLGQGPEFLTYFQNEAQLEKSRLLSDRFSAERPKGSFSTLEIQRTEQGDSAMYLCASSSGSEKLSFGSGTQLSVL.